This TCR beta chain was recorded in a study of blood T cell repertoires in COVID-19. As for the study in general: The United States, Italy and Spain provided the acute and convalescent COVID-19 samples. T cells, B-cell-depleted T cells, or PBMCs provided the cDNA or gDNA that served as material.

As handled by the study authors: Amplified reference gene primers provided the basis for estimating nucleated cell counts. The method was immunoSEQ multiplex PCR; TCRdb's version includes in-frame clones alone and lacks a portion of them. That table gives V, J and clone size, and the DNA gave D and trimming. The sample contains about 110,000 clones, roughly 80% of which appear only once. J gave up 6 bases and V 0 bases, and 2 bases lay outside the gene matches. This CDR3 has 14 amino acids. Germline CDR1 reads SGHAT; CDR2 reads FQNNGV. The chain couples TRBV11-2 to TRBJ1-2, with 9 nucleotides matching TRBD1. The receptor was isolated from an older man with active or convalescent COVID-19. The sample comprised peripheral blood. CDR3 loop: CASSLDRTGDGYTF. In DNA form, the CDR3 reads TGTGCCAGCAGCTTAGATCGGACAGGGGATGGCTACACCTTC.